This T cell receptor (beta chain) was documented in a study of shared T cell receptors in the human thymus. The CDR3 runs to 14 residues. Per the germline V gene, CDR1 is LGHNA and CDR2 is YSLEER. Trimming pared 8 bases from V and 0 bases from J, leaving 10 bases between. Here immunoSEQ multiplex PCR was the method, and the copy in TCRdb shows in-frame clones only, minus some. The sample has 550,000 to 800,000 clones; 75% to 90% are singletons. The sample was also linked to a second study, of human thymus T cells. Turning to that study: Donation was from healthy Finnish infants who were having corrective surgery that addressed congenital heart defects. Corrective heart surgery yielded resections, and these provided the thymus tissue. Thymic and blood repertoires seemed to show skewed V and J gene use. Highly overlapping thymic repertoires in unrelated individuals were reported by related research.

The sequence was collected from a girl in the first two years of life with a congenital heart defect. The chain couples TRBV4-3 to TRBJ2-2, with D unclear. The specimen sequenced was thymocytes. CDR3 DNA: TGCGCCAGCCAAGGTAGCCCGAACACCGGGGAGCTGTTTTTT. Protein sequence: CASQGSPNTGELFF.